The 31 T cell receptor beta chains given below trace back to one sample, sequenced in a study of blood T cell repertoires in COVID-19. The method was immunoSEQ multiplex PCR; TCRdb's version includes in-frame clones alone and lacks a portion of them. Of 170,000 or so clones in the sample, over 70% are singletons; the top ten hold 2.9%. Sequenced sample: peripheral blood. These receptors were collected from a woman aged 60-75 years with acute or convalescent COVID-19.

This rearrangement joins TRBV2 to TRBJ1-4, with D perhaps TRBD1 (6 bases). Germline lookup yields CDR1 SNHLY and CDR2 FYNNEI. The CDR3 spans 14 residues. Trimming removed 4 bases at V and 5 bases at J, with 11 bases between. CDR3 sequence reads: CASSVQGSNEKLFF. CDR3 in DNA: TGTGCCAGCAGTGTGCAGGGGTCGAATGAAAAACTGTTTTTT.

The chain is built from TRBV6-5 and TRBJ1-6, with D uncertain. Germline CDR1 and CDR2: MNHEY and SVGAGI. The CDR3 has 13 amino acids. V lost 2 bases and J lost 10, with 9 bases in between. In DNA form, the CDR3 reads TGTGCCAGCAGTTACGAGGTGGAATCACCCCTCCACTTT. Encoded protein: CASSYEVESPLHF.

The chain links TRBV7-6 to TRBJ2-3; 14 positions match TRBD2. This CDR3 is built from 20 residues. CDR1 and CDR2 from the germline V gene are SGHVS and FNYEAQ. V lost 1 base, J lost 6 bases, and 15 bases stayed unmatched. CDR3: CASSLGLTSGGAPSGDTQYF. The CDR3 DNA sequence: TGTGCCAGCAGCTTAGGCCTGACTAGCGGGGGGGCCCCATCGGGCGATACGCAGTATTTT.

The V call is TRBV30, the J call TRBJ1-4; D possibly corresponds to TRBD1 (6 bases). Per the germline V gene, CDR1 is GTSNPN and CDR2 is SVGIG (reference sequence). This CDR3 region has 15 residues. V was clipped by 2 bases and J by 4 bases, with 14 bases between them. The CDR3 coding sequence is TGTGCCTGGAGTCAGAACAGGGCAATTAATGAAAAACTGTTTTTT. It encodes CAWSQNRAINEKLFF.

The chain links TRBV29-1 to TRBJ1-2; 8 positions agree with TRBD1. The germline V gene has CDR1 SQVTM and CDR2 ANQGSEA. With 6 bases clipped from V and 8 bases from J, the junction kept 11 bases outside the gene matches. The CDR3 loop spans 13 amino acids. CDR3 in DNA: TGCAGCGTCCCTACGCAGGGGGCGCAAGGCTACACCTTC. It codes for CSVPTQGAQGYTF.

The J gene is TRBJ2-3, the V gene TRBV11-2; TRBD1 is a possible D gene (6 bases). The CDR3 length is 14 residues. The V end lost 5 bases, the J end lost 8 bases, and 17 bases lay between the germline ends. Germline assignment: CDR1 SGHAT and CDR2 FQNNGV. This chain's CDR3 is CASSQLTGSRTQYF. The CDR3, as DNA: TGTGCCAGCAGCCAACTAACAGGGAGCCGTACGCAGTATTTT.

J is TRBJ1-2 and V is TRBV7-8; a weak D match, TRBD1 (5 bases). The V gene lost 4 bases and the J gene lost 5 bases, with 17 bases spanning the gap. The CDR3 consists of 15 residues. The V gene's germline CDR1 is SGHVS and CDR2 FQNEAQ. For the CDR3, the DNA is TGTGCCAGCAGCTCCTTGGCCCAGGGTGGGTATGGCTACACCTTC. Its translation is CASSSLAQGGYGYTF.

The V call is TRBV6-5, the J call TRBJ2-2, with 14 bases aligning to TRBD2. Trimming cost V 6 bases and J 8 bases; bases outside gene matches: 5. This CDR3 comprises 15 residues. Germline-derived CDR1 and CDR2 are MNHEY and SVGAGI. The CDR3 sequence: CASRGLAGGEGELFF. The CDR3 DNA reads as TGTGCCAGCAGAGGACTAGCGGGGGGAGAGGGGGAGCTGTTTTTT.

The chain uses TRBV9 and TRBJ1-2, with D perhaps TRBD1 (6 bases). CDR1 SGDLS and CDR2 YYNGEE come from the germline V gene. The CDR3 length is 15 residues. Trimming cost V 0 bases and J 2 bases, with 11 bases left between them. CDR3 in amino acids: CASSVARDKNYGYTF. Here the CDR3 DNA reads TGTGCCAGCAGCGTAGCCCGGGACAAGAACTATGGCTACACCTTC. Full variable domain (outside the CDR3, taken from reference TRBV9 and TRBJ1-2): DSGVTQTPKHLITATGQRVTLRCSPRSGDLSVYWYQQSLDQGLQFLIQYYNGEERAKGNILERFSAQQFPDLHSELNLSSLELGDSALYFCASSVARDKNYGYTFGSGTRLTVV.

The V and J genes are TRBV19 and TRBJ2-7, with TRBD1 as a possible D gene (6 bases). CDR3 length: 13 amino acids. Trimming left V 6 bases short and J 7 bases short, with 16 bases between. Germline V CDR1 and CDR2: LNHDA, SQIVND (reference sequence). CDR3 residues: CASRDGQMREQYF. The CDR3 DNA is TGTGCCAGTAGGGACGGACAGATGAGAGAGCAGTACTTC. Full variable domain (missing parts from reference TRBV19 and TRBJ2-7): DGGITQSPKYLFRKEGQNVTLSCEQNLNHDAMYWYRQDPGQGLRLIYYSQIVNDFQKGDIAEGYSVSREKKESFPLTVTSAQKNPTAFYLCASRDGQMREQYFGPGTRLTVT.

The genes are TRBV5-6 and TRBJ1-1; D is undetermined. The CDR3 is 14 amino acids. Germline V gives CDR1 SGHDT, CDR2 YYEEEE. The germline V and J ends were trimmed by 4 bases and 6 bases, with 16 bases remaining between them. The CDR3 region is CASSHIARMAEAFF. The CDR3 DNA follows: TGTGCCAGCAGCCACATTGCCAGGATGGCTGAAGCTTTCTTT.

The rearrangement uses TRBV27 and TRBJ1-3; 9 nucleotides agree with TRBD1. This CDR3 is built from 15 residues. The ends lost 4 bases at V and 0 bases at J; junction bases unmatched: 1. Germline loops: CDR1 MNHEY, CDR2 SMNVEV (reference sequence). The CDR3 DNA reads as TGTGCCAGCAGTTCGACAGGGGGCTCTGGAAACACCATATATTTT. It specifies CASSSTGGSGNTIYF.

This CDR3 is CASSVGTSRAGNEQFF. The CDR3 DNA follows: TGTGCCAGCAGCGTAGGGACTAGCAGGGCGGGGAATGAGCAGTTCTTC. The chain couples TRBV9 to TRBJ2-1; 8 bases map to TRBD2. This CDR3 has 16 amino acids. The germline V gene has CDR1 SGDLS and CDR2 YYNGEE. V was pared by 0 bases and J by 7 bases, with 9 bases of the junction left unmatched.

J is TRBJ2-2 and V is TRBV19, with 13 bases fitting TRBD2. The J segment lost 1 base and the V segment lost 4 bases, leaving 3 bases of the junction unmatched. The V gene's germline CDR1 is LNHDA and CDR2 SQIVND (reference sequence). This CDR3 is built from 17 residues. CDR3 nucleotides: TGTGCCAGTAGTAACGGACTAGCGGGGGTGAACACCGGGGAGCTGTTTTTT. Its protein product is CASSNGLAGVNTGELFF.

V and J are TRBV7-2 and TRBJ1-5; D unclear. The CDR3 has 15 amino acids. Germline loops: CDR1 SGHTA, CDR2 FQGNSA. Deletions cut 1 base from V and 3 bases from J, with 10 bases between. The CDR3 region is CASSLGARFNQPQHF. The CDR3 bases are TGTGCCAGCAGCTTAGGGGCCAGATTCAATCAGCCCCAGCATTTT. Combining the CDR3 with reference TRBV7-2 and TRBJ1-5 gives the whole variable domain GAGVSQSPSNKVTEKGKDVELRCDPISGHTALYWYRQSLGQGLEFLIYFQGNSAPDKSGLPSDRFSAERTGGSVSTLTIQRTQQEDSAVYLCASSLGARFNQPQHFGDGTRLSIL.

The chain carries TRBV7-6 and TRBJ1-1; maybe TRBD1 (5 bases). The length of the CDR3 is 15 residues. Trimming stripped 4 bases from V and 0 bases from J, with 12 bases between. Germline values: CDR1 SGHVS, CDR2 FNYEAQ. The CDR3 DNA is TGTGCCAGCAGCTCCAGGGAGGCGCTGAACACTGAAGCTTTCTTT. Its translation: CASSSREALNTEAFF. Looking up the rest from reference TRBV7-6 and TRBJ1-1 gives the full variable domain: GAGVSQSPRYKVTKRGQDVALRCDPISGHVSLYWYRQALGQGPEFLTYFNYEAQQDKSGLPNDRFSAERPEGSISTLTIQRTEQRDSAMYRCASSSREALNTEAFFGQGTRLTVV.

This clone was detected only a few times. V is TRBV27 and J is TRBJ1-1, with D possibly matching TRBD1 (5 bases). The germline V and J ends were trimmed by 7 bases and 1 base, with 13 bases remaining between them. Germline CDR1 and CDR2: MNHEY and SMNVEV (reference sequence). This CDR3 is 14 amino acids long. The CDR3 DNA is TGTGCCAGCACCTCGTGGGGGGGGAACACTGAAGCTTTCTTT. This translates into CASTSWGGNTEAFF.

The chain is built from TRBV7-3 and TRBJ2-2; perhaps TRBD2 as D (5 bases). V lost 8 bases, J lost 7 bases, and 8 bases lay in between. The CDR3 has 11 residues. Germline assignment: CDR1 SGHTA and CDR2 FQGTGA. CDR3 sequence reads: CASSRGGELFF. The CDR3 DNA follows: TGTGCCAGCTCCCGGGGCGGGGAGCTGTTTTTT.

The chain uses TRBV9 and TRBJ2-1; 8 bases are shared with TRBD2. This CDR3 contains 15 residues. Per germline, CDR1 SGDLS and CDR2 YYNGEE. The junction had 5 bases not matched to a gene; V was cut back by 0 bases and J by 6 bases. The CDR3 is CASSVEMRGANEQFF. The CDR3, as DNA: TGTGCCAGCAGCGTAGAAATGCGGGGGGCCAATGAGCAGTTCTTC.

The genes are TRBV3-1 (or the pseudogene TRBV3-2) and TRBJ2-1; weak D call: TRBD2 (6 bases). Germline lookup yields CDR1 LGHDT and CDR2 YNNKEL (reference sequence). CDR3 length equals 16 residues. V lost 1 base, J lost 2 bases, and 12 bases lay in between. CDR3 in DNA: TGTGCCAGCAGCCAAGTCTCGGGGGTCCCCTACAATGAGCAGTTCTTC. Translated, it gives CASSQVSGVPYNEQFF.

The table lists this clone with many counts. The CDR3 spells CASSIERRSGEQYF. In DNA form, the CDR3 reads TGTGCCAGTAGTATAGAGAGGAGGTCAGGCGAGCAGTACTTC. This chain uses TRBV19 with TRBJ2-7, with a tentative D call TRBD2 (5 bases). Germline V gene lookup returns CDR1 LNHDA and CDR2 SQIVND (reference sequence). This CDR3 is built from 14 residues. V was cut by 0 bases and J by 6 bases, with 12 bases left in between.

This clone was observed a few times. The CDR3 reads CASRGTGGKSGTEAFF. CDR3 nucleotide sequence: TGTGCCAGTAGGGGGACAGGGGGCAAGTCTGGCACTGAAGCTTTCTTT. This chain connects TRBV19 to TRBJ1-1; TRBD1 matches at 12 bases. The trim removed 6 bases at V and 4 bases at J, leaving 9 bases unmatched. CDR3 length equals 16 residues. The germline gives CDR1 LNHDA, CDR2 SQIVND (reference sequence).

V usage is TRBV5-5 and J usage is TRBJ1-2, with unresolved D. In germline, CDR1 is SGHKS, CDR2 YYEKEE (reference sequence). V was clipped by 0 bases and J by 4 bases, with 7 bases between them. This CDR3 region has 13 residues. DNA of the CDR3: TGTGCCAGCAGCTTGGCGGGGAGCTATGGCTACACCTTC. This gives the protein CASSLAGSYGYTF. The whole variable domain, remainder taken from reference TRBV5-5 and TRBJ1-2, is DAGVTQSPTHLIKTRGQQVTLRCSPISGHKSVSWYQQVLGQGPQFIFQYYEKEERGRGNFPDRFSARQFPNYSSELNVNALLLGDSALYLCASSLAGSYGYTFGSGTRLTVV.

This clone has a single count. The chain combines TRBV6-2 or TRBV6-3 with TRBJ2-5, with 12 bases that match TRBD2. Germline lookup yields CDR1 MNHEY and CDR2 SVGEGT. V was pared by 0 bases and J by 1 base, with 9 bases of the junction left unmatched. CDR3 length equals 19 residues. Written as DNA, the CDR3 is TGTGCCAGCAGTTACTCCCTAGCGGGGGGGGAGGACTTCCAAGAGACCCAGTACTTC. Translated: CASSYSLAGGEDFQETQYF.

This clone occurred once. V usage is TRBV6-5 and J usage is TRBJ1-6; 12 bases match TRBD1. Germline CDR1 MNHEY, CDR2 SVGAGI. This CDR3 contains 15 residues. With V trimmed by 2 bases and J by 14 bases, 7 bases remained unmatched. Here the CDR3 reads CASSYRPGQGAALHF. The CDR3 DNA reads TGTGCCAGCAGTTACCGTCCGGGACAGGGGGCCGCCCTCCACTTT.

The rearrangement links TRBV7-2 to TRBJ1-6, with D tentatively TRBD1 (5 bases). This CDR3 contains 13 residues. Trimming cost V 1 base and J 7 bases, with 5 bases left between them. Germline V gives CDR1 SGHTA, CDR2 FQGNSA. CDR3 region: CASSLGTNSPLHF. The CDR3 DNA reads as TGTGCCAGCAGCTTAGGGACAAATTCACCCCTCCACTTT.

This chain links TRBV7-6 with TRBJ1-6; TRBD1 aligns across 8 bases. The CDR3 covers 15 residues. CDR1 is SGHVS, CDR2 FNYEAQ, per germline. J gave up 8 bases and V 5 bases, and 8 bases lay outside the gene matches. The CDR3 sequence: CASSLSGGADSPLHF. In nucleotides, the CDR3 is TGTGCCAGCAGCCTATCAGGGGGCGCGGATTCACCCCTCCACTTT.

This chain connects TRBV11-3 to TRBJ2-7; tentatively, D is TRBD1 (5 bases). The CDR3 consists of 13 residues. V was clipped by 4 bases and J by 1 base, with 8 bases between them. Germline CDR1 SGHNT, CDR2 YENEEA. CDR3 sequence (DNA): TGTGCCAGCAGCTCTAAGGGGTCCTACGAGCAGTACTTC. This codes for CASSSKGSYEQYF.

The chain combines TRBV2 with TRBJ1-1; tentatively, D is TRBD1 (5 bases). The CDR3 sequence is 15 residues long. Per germline, CDR1 SNHLY and CDR2 FYNNEI. Between the trimmed V and J ends, which lost 10 bases and 3 bases, there was a span of 21 bases. The CDR3 region is CATREGRSQYTEAFF. In DNA form, the CDR3 reads TGTGCCACACGGGAGGGGAGGTCACAGTACACTGAAGCTTTCTTT.

The chain recombines TRBV6-5 with TRBJ1-3; 8 bases align to TRBD1. Trimming took 5 bases from V and 0 from J; bases not matched to a gene: 3. The CDR3 contains 15 residues. Germline CDR1 is MNHEY and CDR2 is SVGAGI. The CDR3 DNA reads TGTGCCAGCAGTAGGGACAGGTACTCTGGAAACACCATATATTTT. As protein: CASSRDRYSGNTIYF.

The rearrangement links TRBV4-1 to TRBJ1-6; 9 positions match TRBD1. Trimming took 4 bases from V and 5 from J; bases not matched to a gene: 0. CDR1 is MGHRA, CDR2 YSYEKL, per germline. The CDR3 consists of 14 residues. The CDR3 bases are TGCGCCAGCAGCCGGACAGGGGATAATTCACCCCTCCACTTT. It specifies CASSRTGDNSPLHF.